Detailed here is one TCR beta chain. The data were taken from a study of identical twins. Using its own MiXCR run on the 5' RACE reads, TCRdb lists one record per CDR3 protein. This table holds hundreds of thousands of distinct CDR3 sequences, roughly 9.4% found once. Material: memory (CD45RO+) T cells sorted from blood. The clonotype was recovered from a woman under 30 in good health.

The DNA for the CDR3 is TGTGCCAGCAGCTTACTTCGAGACGAGCAGTACTTC. This encodes CASSLLRDEQYF. The rearrangement uses TRBV7-9 and TRBJ2-7; D call uncertain. The CDR3 is 12 residues long. V lost 2 bases and J 5 bases, leaving 7 bases between the germline ends. Germline CDR1 is SEHNR and CDR2 is FQNEAQ (reference sequence).